The 24 T cell receptor beta chains in this list originate from one sample, sequenced in a study of molecular identifiers for immune sequencing clone quantification. TCRdb reprocessed the PCR reads via MiXCR and lists one record per CDR3 protein. The data show 490,000 or so distinct CDR3 sequences, roughly a fifth seen once. Sequenced sample: naive CD8+ T cells from blood, with Jurkat cell RNA spiked in. Subset here: FACS-sorted CD8+CD4-CCR7+CD45RA+ naive T cells. These TCRs come from a human donor in good health. Some libraries in this study had Jurkat cell RNA spiked in.

V gene TRBV19 combines with J gene TRBJ2-1; D is unresolved. Germline loops: CDR1 LNHDA, CDR2 SQIVND (reference sequence). There are 16 residues in the CDR3. The germline V and J ends were trimmed by 2 bases and 4 bases, with 15 bases remaining between them. Written as DNA, the CDR3 is TGTGCCAGTAGTATAAGGGTCTCCCTCCAGTACAATGAGCAGTTCTTC. Its translation: CASSIRVSLQYNEQFF.

There are many counts of this clonotype. In nucleotides, the CDR3 is TGCAGTGCCGCCTCCCTCTACAGGGAAGATGATGGCTACACCTTC. Amino acid sequence: CSAASLYREDDGYTF. The chain has TRBV20-1 and TRBJ1-2, with D perhaps TRBD1 (6 bases). Germline assignment: CDR1 DFQATT and CDR2 SNEGSKA (reference sequence). The CDR3 consists of 15 residues. With 6 bases removed from V and 6 bases from J, the gap between germline ends came to 23 bases.

This chain connects TRBV2 to TRBJ2-2; possibly TRBD2 for D (7 bases). The CDR3 runs 16 residues. Looked up from germline, CDR1 is SNHLY and CDR2 is FYNNEI. The V end lost 6 bases, the J end lost 0 bases, and 14 bases lay between the germline ends. The CDR3 sequence is CASRGGGYSNTGELFF. The CDR3 DNA reads as TGTGCCAGCAGGGGGGGGGGCTACTCGAACACCGGGGAGCTGTTTTTT.

This clonotype appeared many times. The rearrangement uses TRBV11-2 and TRBJ2-3, with 7 bases fitting TRBD2. This CDR3 region has 14 residues. V was pared by 4 bases and J by 5 bases, with 6 bases of the junction left unmatched. Germline lookup yields CDR1 SGHAT and CDR2 FQNNGV. The CDR3 bases are TGTGCCAGCAGCTCGCTGGGGGGGGGAGATACGCAGTATTTT. It encodes CASSSLGGGDTQYF.

Only a few counts were recorded for this clonotype. J is TRBJ1-6 and V is TRBV4-2; the D is unclear. CDR3 length: 13 amino acids. V gave up 0 bases and J gave up 9 bases, with 6 bases separating them. Germline-derived CDR1 and CDR2 are LGHNA and YNFKEQ. The CDR3 is CASSQDLFSPLHF. The CDR3, as DNA: TGTGCCAGCAGCCAAGATCTGTTTTCACCCCTCCACTTT.

This clonotype was found a few times. The V call is TRBV4-1, the J call TRBJ2-3, with a weak D call TRBD1 (5 bases). Trimming took 0 bases from V and 3 from J, leaving 10 bases between them. In germline, CDR1 is MGHRA, CDR2 YSYEKL. The CDR3 is 15 amino acids. The CDR3, as DNA: TGCGCCAGCAGCCAAGAGCAGGGAACAACAGATACGCAGTATTTT. It encodes CASSQEQGTTDTQYF.

On this clonotype: This sequence may be a read error, since a much larger clone differs from it by one base. The V gene is TRBV27, the J gene TRBJ2-2, with 7 bases fitting TRBD1. The CDR3 length is 14 residues. Per germline, CDR1 MNHEY and CDR2 SMNVEV (reference sequence). Here the CDR3 DNA reads TGTGCCAGCAGTTTAGGGACAGACACCGGGGAGCCGTTTTTT. This codes for CASSLGTDTGEPFF.

This clonotype has a handful of counts. V gene TRBV4-3 combines with J gene TRBJ2-7; possible D gene TRBD2, 5 bases. Germline lookup yields CDR1 LGHNA and CDR2 YSLEER. V lost 3 bases, J lost 5 bases, and 11 bases lay in between. The CDR3 has 13 amino acids. In DNA, the CDR3 is TGCGCCAGCAGCCACGGGGTCCTACACGAGCAGTACTTC. It encodes CASSHGVLHEQYF.

The sample holds many counts of this clonotype. The chain has TRBV7-2 and TRBJ1-2; D remains unclear. Between the trimmed V and J ends, which lost 2 bases and 1 base, there was a span of 17 bases. This CDR3 is built from 17 residues. Germline loops: CDR1 SGHTA, CDR2 FQGNSA. The CDR3 bases are TGTGCCAGCAGCTTATTGACTTCTAACCCACTTAACTATGGCTACACCTTC. This codes for CASSLLTSNPLNYGYTF.

The chain recombines TRBV19 with TRBJ2-7; perhaps TRBD1 as D (6 bases). CDR1 LNHDA and CDR2 SQIVND come from the germline V gene (reference sequence). Trimming removed 5 bases at V and 2 bases at J, with 13 bases between. The CDR3 has 14 amino acids. The CDR3 here is CASSPQGLPYEQYF. The CDR3 nucleotides are TGTGCCAGTAGTCCACAGGGATTACCCTACGAGCAGTACTTC.

This clonotype was counted ten times or more. The J gene is TRBJ2-1, the V gene TRBV5-4, with 10 bases aligning to TRBD2. Trimming took 4 bases from V and 7 from J; bases not matched to a gene: 5. CDR3 size: 14 residues. Germline assignment: CDR1 SGHNT and CDR2 YYREEE (reference sequence). Here the CDR3 DNA reads TGTGCCAGCAGCCCGGGACTAGCGCCTAATGAGCAGTTCTTC. Its protein is CASSPGLAPNEQFF.

Ten or more counts support this clonotype. This chain links TRBV19 with TRBJ1-1; D call uncertain. The CDR3 has 14 residues. Germline V gene data show CDR1 as LNHDA and CDR2 as SQIVND (reference sequence). The V and J ends lost 1 base and 6 bases respectively, with 12 bases between them. The CDR3 DNA reads TGTGCCAGTAGTATAGCATCTGGAAACTCTGAAGCTTTCTTT. This translates into CASSIASGNSEAFF.

The CDR3: CASEWRDEQYF. The CDR3 bases are TGCGCCAGCGAATGGAGGGACGAGCAGTACTTC. The genes are TRBV10-2 and TRBJ2-7, with a weak D call TRBD2 (6 bases). V was shortened by 8 bases and J by 5 bases, with 10 bases between the two germline ends. The CDR3 contains 11 residues. CDR1 and CDR2 (germline): WSHSY, SAAADI.

This clonotype showed up many times. The chain employs TRBV29-1 and TRBJ2-1; 7 nucleotides agree with TRBD1. Germline V gives CDR1 SQVTM, CDR2 ANQGSEA. The CDR3 extends over 14 amino acids. The junction had 8 bases not matched to a gene; V was cut back by 5 bases and J by 4 bases. The chain's CDR3 is CSVPGQVLYNEQFF. As DNA, the CDR3 is TGCAGCGTTCCTGGACAGGTATTATACAATGAGCAGTTCTTC.

The chain joins TRBV28 to TRBJ1-5; D remains unclear. The CDR3 has 16 residues. The V end lost 3 bases, the J end lost 0 bases, and 12 bases lay between the germline ends. Germline-derived CDR1 and CDR2 are MDHEN and SYDVKM. The CDR3 here is CASSFKTDYSNQPQHF. The CDR3 DNA reads TGTGCCAGCAGTTTCAAGACCGATTATAGCAATCAGCCCCAGCATTTT.

This clonotype turned up a few times. V is TRBV30 and J is TRBJ2-1; 8 nucleotides line up with TRBD2. V gave up 0 bases and J gave up 10 bases; unmatched junction bases: 5. This CDR3 region has 13 residues. Germline CDR1 GTSNPN, CDR2 SVGIG (reference sequence). The CDR3 DNA is TGTGCCTGGAGTGTTGCGGGGGGCCGCGAGCAGTTCTTC. Its translation: CAWSVAGGREQFF.

There are many counts of this clonotype. J is TRBJ2-3 and V is TRBV5-1, with 10 nucleotides matching TRBD2. CDR1 is SGHRS, CDR2 YFSETQ, per germline. V dropped 0 bases and J dropped 3; count of bases not matched to a gene: 4. The CDR3 sequence is 16 residues long. CDR3 DNA: TGCGCCAGCAGCTTGGCCTCTAGCGGGAGAACAGATACGCAGTATTTT. Amino acid sequence: CASSLASSGRTDTQYF.

This clonotype was observed a few times. The V and J genes are TRBV21-1 and TRBJ2-3; TRBD1, as called in the table, went unchecked against the DNA. TRBV21-1 is designated a pseudogene. The CDR3 consists of 20 residues. The CDR3 DNA sequence: TGTGCCAGCAGCACAGAGGACAGGGCTGGGCCTCTCGGGGGCACAGATACGCAGTATTTT. Translated, it gives CASSTEDRAGPLGGTDTQYF.

The sample holds many counts of this clonotype. J is TRBJ2-7 and V is TRBV30; D may be TRBD1 or TRBD2 (7 bases each). The CDR3 sequence is 14 residues long. CDR1 is GTSNPN and CDR2 is SVGIG in the germline V gene (reference sequence). Trimming pared 4 bases from V and 4 bases from J, leaving 17 bases between. CDR3 DNA sequence: TGTGCCTGGATCCGAACAGGGGAGGGATACGAGCAGTACTTC. Translation gives CAWIRTGEGYEQYF.

This clonotype showed up many times. The V gene is TRBV14, the J gene TRBJ2-3, with 10 bases identical to TRBD2. Trimming removed 4 bases from V and 8 bases from J; junction bases left unmatched: 6. This CDR3 has 14 amino acids. The germline CDR1 and CDR2 sequences are SGHDN and FVKESK. The CDR3: CASSPGLAPVTQYF. The CDR3, as DNA: TGTGCCAGCAGCCCGGGACTAGCGCCGGTTACGCAGTATTTT.

This clonotype occurred many times. V is TRBV20-1 and J is TRBJ1-4; 7 bases align to TRBD1. V shed 6 bases, J shed 0 bases, and the junction held 7 bases outside the gene matches. Looked up from germline, CDR1 is DFQATT and CDR2 is SNEGSKA (reference sequence). This CDR3 has 15 residues. The CDR3 bases are TGCAGTGCCGAGGCCGGGACAGCAACTAATGAAAAACTGTTTTTT. This sequence encodes CSAEAGTATNEKLFF.

This clonotype is a singleton in its sample. This sequence may be a read error, since a much larger clone differs from it by one base. CDR3 nucleotide sequence: TGCGCCAGCAGCCCAGGTCCCCAAGAGACCCTGTACTTC. As protein: CASSPGPQETLYF. The V and J genes are TRBV4-1 and TRBJ2-5, with unresolved D. The germline CDR1 and CDR2 sequences are MGHRA and YSYEKL. The CDR3 runs 13 residues.

This clonotype has ten or more counts. One end of the junction does not line up with germline, which may come from a read error. The chain couples TRBV4-3 to TRBJ2-7; D ambiguous. The CDR3 consists of 13 residues. Germline CDR1 and CDR2: LGHNA and YSLEER. The CDR3 region has the DNA TGTGCCAGCAGCCAAGATCGGTACTACGAGCAGTACTTC. It codes for CASSQDRYYEQYF.

This clonotype was counted ten times or more. This chain uses TRBV29-1 with TRBJ2-2; 7 bases match TRBD1. CDR3 length: 16 residues. Losses at the gene ends were 1 base for V and 2 bases for J; bases not matched to a gene: 7. Germline-derived CDR1 and CDR2 are SQVTM and ANQGSEA. CDR3 region: CSVEGQQGSNTGELFF. CDR3 DNA: TGCAGCGTTGAAGGTCAACAGGGGTCCAACACCGGGGAGCTGTTTTTT.